The present T cell receptor beta chain was sequenced within a study of T cell changes during pregnancy in multiple sclerosis. Using immunoSEQ multiplex PCR, the repertoire was profiled, and TCRdb retains in-frame clones only, with some absent. The profile shows about 83,000 clones, about 95% of them singletons. This clone was counted a few times. CDR1 and CDR2 (germline): MNHNS, SASEGT. CDR3 length: 12 residues. With V trimmed by 4 bases and J by 4 bases, 0 bases remained unmatched. Sample: peripheral blood, taken in the second trimester of pregnancy. This sequence originates from a female donor with multiple sclerosis, enrolled in a pregnancy study. This rearrangement joins TRBV6-1 to TRBJ1-1; TRBD1 matches at 7 bases. The CDR3, as DNA: TGTGCCAGCAGTGCAGGGGGCACTGAAGCTTTCTTT. Translated, it gives CASSAGGTEAFF.